Listed below are T cell receptor beta chains from one sample, sequenced in a study of T cells after yellow fever vaccination. TCRdb reanalysed the 5' RACE reads using MiXCR and keeps one entry per CDR3 protein. In the table there are just under 600,000 distinct CDR3 sequences, roughly 13% of which are singletons. The sample in question was PBMCs, obtained on the day of the yellow fever booster vaccination. The receptors were gathered from a man younger than 40 who received the YFV17D yellow fever vaccine. Both conserved end residues are trimmed from each CDR3. A D gene is named only where the DNA matches it firmly. Rows give clone size only sometimes, using once, few, many, or a class for an expanded clone.

NA | TRBV30 | 9 | NA | AWSDSGEAF
NA | TRBV12-3/TRBV12-4 | 10 | NA | ASSLQFQKAF
few | TRBV7-2 | 14 | TRBD1 | ASSLAPTQGAKTQY
NA | TRBV9 | 13 | NA | ASSVEGQRTGELF
few | TRBV10-1 | 12 | NA | ASSKDGVFDEQF
NA | TRBV6-2/TRBV6-3 | 11 | NA | ASLQGSYNEQF
NA | TRBV7-9 | 13 | TRBD2 | ASSQTSGLFDTQY
NA | TRBV20-1 | 9 | NA | SERARETQY
NA | TRBV9 | 12 | NA | ASSVGEPSYEQY
few | TRBV4-1 | 13 | TRBD1 | ASSHRTGNTGELF
NA | TRBV20-1 | 12 | NA | SASDSLAKNIQY
NA | TRBV2 | 13 | NA | ASSGVAARAYEQY
few | TRBV6-5 | 11 | NA | ASSYSTGETQY
NA | TRBV7-2 | 12 | NA | ASSREGPYEKLF
many | TRBV12-3/TRBV12-4 | 11 | NA | ASRRSSNQPQH
NA | TRBV20-1 | 11 | TRBD2 | SARDYRTDTQY
few | TRBV20-1 | 10 | NA | SARELAYTQY
NA | TRBV19 | 14 | TRBD1 | ASLPDRVEDNQPQH
NA | TRBV15 | 8 | NA | ATSYGSWY
NA | TRBV5-1 | 11 | TRBD2 | ASAVWTSETQY
few | TRBV5-4 | 11 | NA | ASSPPGVHEQY
few | TRBV7-9 | 11 | NA | ASSLPGRDEQF
once | TRBV7-8 | 15 | TRBD1 | ASSLAVGQKKKNIQY
few | TRBV6-2/TRBV6-3 | 15 | TRBD1 | ASSSDARDRGYNEQF
NA | TRBV7-8 | 16 | TRBD2 | ASSLGWGLAEGTDTQY
few | TRBV5-1 | 14 | TRBD1 | ASSKGNQGQNYEQY
NA | TRBV7-3 | 13 | NA | ASSLTRGQYNEQF
few | TRBV10-2 | 12 | NA | ASSESGTSYEQY
NA | TRBV5-6 | 13 | TRBD2 | ASSLVTSRDYEQY
few | TRBV20-1 | 10 | NA | SARDPNQPQH
few | TRBV5-1 | 12 | TRBD2 | ASRKIAGTYEQY
NA | TRBV12-3/TRBV12-4 | 10 | NA | ASSLEGSVYT
NA | TRBV7-2 | 14 | NA | ASSLLGLSSTDTQY
few | TRBV9 | 14 | TRBD2 | ASSVGGSSGANVLT
few | TRBV7-2 | 11 | NA | ASSPARDLGQF
few | TRBV3-1 | 11 | NA | ASSQDGVEGQF
NA | TRBV5-1 | 14 | NA | ASSLAGRAANEKLF
few | TRBV7-2 | 9 | NA | ASSFWDEQF